This T cell receptor (beta chain) was captured in a study of blood T cell repertoires in COVID-19. Study at large: Sources were T cells, B-cell-depleted T cells, or PBMCs; the material itself was cDNA or gDNA.

The authors' processing: Amplification of reference gene primers provided the estimated nucleated cell counts. Profiling relied on immunoSEQ multiplex PCR, and the TCRdb table lists in-frame clones only, not all of them. From that table come the V and J calls and clone size; the DNA was used to work out D and trimming. This sample has about 280,000 clones, with around 89% found just once. Study members were between roughly 18 and 89 years old and lived in approximately 25 US regions. Cohort placement rested on clinical history that participants reported themselves. The TCR originated in a woman aged 30 to 39 with acute COVID-19. Sequenced input: PBMCs or T cells enriched from blood (not recorded which).

CDR3: CSVEWTNYGYTF. The DNA of the CDR3 is TGCAGCGTCGAATGGACAAACTATGGCTACACCTTC. The rearrangement links TRBV29-1 to TRBJ1-2, with a possible D match to TRBD1 (5 bases). CDR3 length equals 12 residues. V dropped 6 bases and J dropped 2 bases, with 10 bases sitting between them. The germline V gene has CDR1 SQVTM and CDR2 ANQGSEA.